This is a list of T cell receptor beta chains from one sample in a study of beta chain features in type 1 diabetes. Assay: immunoSEQ multiplex PCR; the TCRdb copy retains only in-frame clones and omits some. The sample shows some 360,000 clones, around 10% of them seen only once. Specimen: central memory CD4+ T cells from blood. These receptors all come from a man aged 25 to 40 with type 1 diabetes. Each CDR3 is given with its conserved first and last residue. Each record gives: J gene, clone size, D gene, V gene, CDR3 protein, CDR3 DNA. The D gene is left open where the match is weak. Some rows mark clone size as missing; the rest say once, few, many or name a class of expanded clone.

TRBJ2-3 few . TRBV7-6 CASSLGTTDTQYF TGTGCCAGCAGCTTAGGGACCACAGATACGCAGTATTTT
TRBJ2-3 . TRBD1 TRBV10-3 CASQRGQGRTDTQYF TGTGCCTCCCAACGGGGACAGGGGCGCACAGATACGCAGTATTTT
TRBJ2-7 few . TRBV4-2 CASSLGGRGAFYEQYF TGTGCCAGCAGCTTGGGTGGCAGGGGCGCCTTTTACGAGCAGTACTTC
TRBJ2-2 . TRBD2 TRBV7-3 CASSFPPGTTNTGELFF TGTGCCAGCAGCTTTCCCCCCGGGACTACGAACACCGGGGAGCTGTTTTTT
TRBJ2-7 . . TRBV5-8 CASSLAQVSEQYF TGTGCCAGCAGCTTGGCACAAGTAAGCGAGCAGTACTTC
TRBJ2-1 many . TRBV7-2 CASSLVRALDNEQFF TGTGCCAGCAGCTTAGTGAGGGCCCTCGACAATGAGCAGTTCTTC
TRBJ2-3 . . TRBV25-1 CAIGSLITDTQYF TGTGCCATCGGTTCCCTTATCACAGATACGCAGTATTTT
TRBJ2-5 . . TRBV5-1 CASSLGDDQETQYF TGCGCCAGCAGCTTGGGGGATGATCAAGAGACCCAGTACTTC
TRBJ1-4 few . TRBV2 CASMQDSEKLFF TGTGCCAGCATGCAGGATAGTGAAAAACTGTTTTTT
TRBJ2-3 . . TRBV7-9 CASSLIGTDTQYF TGTGCCAGCAGCTTAATCGGGACAGATACGCAGTATTTT